The 3 T cell receptor beta chains presented below share a single source sample, sequenced in a study of cytomegalovirus exposure and HLA in healthy donors. A multiplex PCR was run with 60 Vbeta primers and 13 Jbeta primers. Clones were read by immunoSEQ multiplex PCR, and TCRdb kept only the in-frame ones, dropping some. The sample includes around 170,000 clones, over 75% seen only once; the top ten take around 4%. Source material: PBMCs. The origin of the receptors is a man over 45 in good health and CMV-seronegative.

The chain has TRBV27 and TRBJ1-6; D is possibly TRBD1 (5 bases). Deletions cut 5 bases from V and 1 base from J, with 9 bases between. The germline V gene has CDR1 MNHEY and CDR2 SMNVEV (reference sequence). The CDR3 covers 15 residues. The CDR3 DNA reads TGTGCCAGCAGTCATCCAGGGTCCTATAATTCACCCCTCCACTTT. This sequence encodes CASSHPGSYNSPLHF.

The chain employs TRBV6-5 and TRBJ1-2; D gene uncertain. This CDR3 spans 14 amino acids. Germline assignment: CDR1 MNHEY and CDR2 SVGAGI. Trimming shortened V by 2 bases and J by 4 bases, and 11 bases separated the two germline ends. This CDR3 reads CASSYEGPGYGYTF. The DNA for the CDR3 is TGTGCCAGCAGTTACGAGGGCCCGGGCTATGGCTACACCTTC.

The gene calls are TRBV18 and TRBJ1-5; weak D call: TRBD1 (6 bases). CDR1 is KGHSH and CDR2 is LQKENI in the germline V gene. Trimming stripped 2 bases from V and 2 bases from J, with 7 bases between. There are 14 residues in the CDR3. The CDR3 coding sequence is TGTGCCAGCTCACCAAGACAGGGCAATCAGCCCCAGCATTTT. Translated: CASSPRQGNQPQHF.